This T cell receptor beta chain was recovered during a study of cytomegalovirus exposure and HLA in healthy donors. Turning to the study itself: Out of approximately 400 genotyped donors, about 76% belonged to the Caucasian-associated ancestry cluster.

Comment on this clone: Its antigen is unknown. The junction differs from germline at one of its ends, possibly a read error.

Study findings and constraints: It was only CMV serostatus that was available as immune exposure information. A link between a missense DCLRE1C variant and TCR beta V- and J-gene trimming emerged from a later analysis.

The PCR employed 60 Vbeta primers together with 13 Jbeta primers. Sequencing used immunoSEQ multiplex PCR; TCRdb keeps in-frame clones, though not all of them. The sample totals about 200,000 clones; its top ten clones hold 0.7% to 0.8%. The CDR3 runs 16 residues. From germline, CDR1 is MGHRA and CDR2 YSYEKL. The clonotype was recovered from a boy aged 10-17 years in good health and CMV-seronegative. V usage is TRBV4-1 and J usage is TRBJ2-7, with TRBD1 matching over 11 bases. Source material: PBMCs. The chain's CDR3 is CASSQGWTGGSDEQYF. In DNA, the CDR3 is TGCGCCAGCAGCCAGGGTTGGACAGGGGGCTCCGACGAGCAGTACTTC.